Each of the 6 T cell receptor beta chains below was sequenced from the same sample in a study of CD8 T cells in ankylosing spondylitis. TCRdb passed the 5' RACE reads through MiXCR, listing each CDR3 protein once. The data contain about 230,000 distinct CDR3 sequences, roughly 8.2% of them singletons. The material sequenced was blood, either unsorted or a sorted T cell fraction (not recorded which). These receptors all stem from a female donor with ankylosing spondylitis or in good health (not recorded which).

Many counts were recorded for this clonotype. V and J are TRBV6-1 and TRBJ2-1, with 8 bases matching TRBD2. The J segment lost 12 bases and the V segment lost 6 bases, leaving 19 bases of the junction unmatched. This CDR3 contains 16 residues. Germline CDR1 and CDR2: MNHNS and SASEGT. The CDR3 sequence is CASRDFAGTPGRVQFF. The CDR3 DNA reads TGTGCCAGCAGGGATTTTGCCGGGACGCCCGGGAGGGTGCAGTTCTTC.

This clonotype was detected many times. The rearrangement joins TRBV28 to TRBJ2-3; 10 positions match TRBD2. This CDR3 spans 13 amino acids. The V and J ends lost 8 bases and 7 bases, in that order; junction bases with no gene match: 6. CDR1 and CDR2 from the germline V gene are MDHEN and SYDVKM. In nucleotides, the CDR3 is TGTGCCAGCGCCGGGACTAGCGCCTATACGCAGTATTTT. The encoded protein is CASAGTSAYTQYF.

This clonotype was seen a few times. The chain is built from TRBV4-3 and TRBJ1-4, with D hard to call. CDR1 is LGHNA and CDR2 is YSLEER in the germline V gene. Trimming shortened V by 4 bases and J by 4 bases, and 7 bases separated the two germline ends. The CDR3 has 13 amino acids. The DNA of the CDR3 is TGCGCCAGCAGCCCTGCCTTTAATGAAAAACTGTTTTTT. Protein: CASSPAFNEKLFF.

Many counts were recorded for this clonotype. The chain carries TRBV28 and TRBJ1-1; D possibly corresponds to TRBD1 (6 bases). Germline lookup yields CDR1 MDHEN and CDR2 SYDVKM. The CDR3 has 12 amino acids. V lost 11 bases and J lost 7, with 17 bases in between. Written as DNA, the CDR3 is TGTGCCGGGGCCTCGGAACAGGGTGAAGCTTTCTTT. Its protein is CAGASEQGEAFF.

This clonotype was seen many times. The chain combines TRBV19 with TRBJ1-2; possibly TRBD1 for D (6 bases). The CDR3 loop spans 14 amino acids. The V and J ends lost 3 bases and 4 bases respectively, with 12 bases between them. Looked up from germline, CDR1 is LNHDA and CDR2 is SQIVND (reference sequence). The DNA of the CDR3 is TGTGCCAGTAGTATCAGACAGGACGGCTATGGCTACACCTTC. Its protein product is CASSIRQDGYGYTF.

On this clonotype itself: One base away lies a much larger clone, so this may be a sequencing read error. The chain is built from TRBV6-6 and TRBJ2-7; D not certain. The CDR3 is 12 residues long. Germline V lookup: CDR1 MNHNY, CDR2 SVGAGI (reference sequence). CDR3 amino acids: CASSKIPYVQYF. CDR3 coding DNA: TGTGCCAGCAGCAAGATACCCTACGTGCAGTACTTC.